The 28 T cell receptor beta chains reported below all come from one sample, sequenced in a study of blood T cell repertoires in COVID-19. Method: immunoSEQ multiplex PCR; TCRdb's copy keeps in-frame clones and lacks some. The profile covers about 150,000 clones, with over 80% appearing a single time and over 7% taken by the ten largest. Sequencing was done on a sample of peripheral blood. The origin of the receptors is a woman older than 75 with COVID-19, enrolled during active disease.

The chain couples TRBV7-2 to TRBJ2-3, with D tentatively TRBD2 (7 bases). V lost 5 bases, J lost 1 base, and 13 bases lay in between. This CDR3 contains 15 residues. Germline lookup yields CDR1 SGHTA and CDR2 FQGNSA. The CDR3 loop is CASSVGGAGTDTQYF. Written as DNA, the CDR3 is TGTGCCAGCAGCGTTGGGGGGGCGGGCACAGATACGCAGTATTTT. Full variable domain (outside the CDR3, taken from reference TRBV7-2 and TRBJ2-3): GAGVSQSPSNKVTEKGKDVELRCDPISGHTALYWYRQSLGQGLEFLIYFQGNSAPDKSGLPSDRFSAERTGGSVSTLTIQRTQQEDSAVYLCASSVGGAGTDTQYFGPGTRLTVL.

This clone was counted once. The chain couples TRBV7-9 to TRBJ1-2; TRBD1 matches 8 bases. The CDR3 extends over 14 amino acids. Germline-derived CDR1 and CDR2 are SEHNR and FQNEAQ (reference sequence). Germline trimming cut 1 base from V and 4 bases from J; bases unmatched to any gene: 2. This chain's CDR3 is CASSLGQGSYGYTF. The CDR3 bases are TGTGCCAGCAGCTTAGGACAGGGGAGCTATGGCTACACCTTC.

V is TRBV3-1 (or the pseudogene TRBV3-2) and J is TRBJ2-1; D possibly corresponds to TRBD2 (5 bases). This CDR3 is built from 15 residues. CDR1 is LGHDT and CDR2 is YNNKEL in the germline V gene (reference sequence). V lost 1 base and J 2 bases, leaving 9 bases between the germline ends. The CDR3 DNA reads TGTGCCAGCAGCCAAGGGGCGGGCGCCTACAATGAGCAGTTCTTC. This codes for CASSQGAGAYNEQFF.

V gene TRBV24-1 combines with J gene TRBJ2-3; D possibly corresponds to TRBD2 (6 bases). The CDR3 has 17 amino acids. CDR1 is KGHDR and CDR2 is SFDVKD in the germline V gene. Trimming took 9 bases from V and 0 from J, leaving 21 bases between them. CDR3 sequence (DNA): TGTGCCACCGGAGGGTACGGTGCTGAGACTAGCACAGATACGCAGTATTTT. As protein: CATGGYGAETSTDTQYF.

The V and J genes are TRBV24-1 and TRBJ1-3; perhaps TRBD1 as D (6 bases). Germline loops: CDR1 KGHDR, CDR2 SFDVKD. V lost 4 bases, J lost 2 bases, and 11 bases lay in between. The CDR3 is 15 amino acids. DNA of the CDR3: TGTGCCACCAGTGACCCACAGGGAACTGGAAACACCATATATTTT. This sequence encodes CATSDPQGTGNTIYF.

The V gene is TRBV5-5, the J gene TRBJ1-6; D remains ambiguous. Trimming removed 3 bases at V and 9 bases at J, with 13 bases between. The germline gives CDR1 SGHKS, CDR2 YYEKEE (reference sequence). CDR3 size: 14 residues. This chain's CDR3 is CASSSLAISSPLHF. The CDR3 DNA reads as TGTGCCAGCAGCTCCCTCGCGATTTCTTCACCCCTCCACTTT.

This CDR3 reads CASSHPGTRHNEQFF. The CDR3 coding sequence is TGTGCCAGCAGCCACCCTGGGACTAGACACAATGAGCAGTTCTTC. J is TRBJ2-1 and V is TRBV5-5, with 8 positions matching TRBD2. Trimming removed 4 bases from V and 5 bases from J; junction bases left unmatched: 8. Germline V lookup: CDR1 SGHKS, CDR2 YYEKEE (reference sequence). The CDR3 has 15 amino acids.

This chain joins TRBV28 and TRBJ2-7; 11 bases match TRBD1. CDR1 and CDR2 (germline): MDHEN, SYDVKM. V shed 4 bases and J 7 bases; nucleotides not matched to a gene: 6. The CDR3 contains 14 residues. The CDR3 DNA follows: TGTGCCAGCAGTTCCCCACGGGACAGGGGGGAGCAGTACTTC. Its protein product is CASSSPRDRGEQYF.

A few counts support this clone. CDR3 region: CASSFGGTQETQYF. CDR3 nucleotides: TGCGCCAGCAGCTTCGGAGGCACACAAGAGACCCAGTACTTC. The rearrangement uses TRBV5-1 and TRBJ2-5; maybe TRBD2 (5 bases). Germline V gene sequence: CDR1 SGHRS, CDR2 YFSETQ. This CDR3 is built from 14 residues. The V end lost 2 bases, the J end lost 2 bases, and 10 bases lay between the germline ends. Supplemented by reference TRBV5-1 and TRBJ2-5, the full variable domain reads KAGVTQTPRYLIKTRGQQVTLSCSPISGHRSVSWYQQTPGQGLQFLFEYFSETQRNKGNFPGRFSGRQFSNSRSEMNVSTLELGDSALYLCASSFGGTQETQYFGPGTRLLVL.

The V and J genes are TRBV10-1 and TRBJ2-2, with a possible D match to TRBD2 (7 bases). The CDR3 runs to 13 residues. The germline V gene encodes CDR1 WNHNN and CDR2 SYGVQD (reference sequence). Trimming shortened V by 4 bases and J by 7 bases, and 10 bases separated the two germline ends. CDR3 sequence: CASSGGGLGELFF. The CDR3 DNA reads TGCGCCAGCAGTGGGGGGGGCCTCGGGGAGCTGTTTTTT.

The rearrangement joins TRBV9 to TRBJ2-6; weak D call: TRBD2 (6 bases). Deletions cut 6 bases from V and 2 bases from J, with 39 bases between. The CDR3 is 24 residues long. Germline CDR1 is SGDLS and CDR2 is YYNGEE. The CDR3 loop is CASTLKGGHYQISPGATGANVLTF. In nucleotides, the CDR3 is TGTGCCAGCACCTTAAAGGGAGGACACTACCAAATTTCTCCTGGGGCCACTGGGGCCAACGTCCTGACTTTC.

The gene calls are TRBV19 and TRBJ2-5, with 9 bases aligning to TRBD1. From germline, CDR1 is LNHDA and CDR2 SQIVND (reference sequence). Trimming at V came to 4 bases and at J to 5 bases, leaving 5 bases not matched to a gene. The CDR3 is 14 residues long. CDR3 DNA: TGTGCCAGTAGTACAGTACAGGGGGCGGAGACCCAGTACTTC. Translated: CASSTVQGAETQYF.

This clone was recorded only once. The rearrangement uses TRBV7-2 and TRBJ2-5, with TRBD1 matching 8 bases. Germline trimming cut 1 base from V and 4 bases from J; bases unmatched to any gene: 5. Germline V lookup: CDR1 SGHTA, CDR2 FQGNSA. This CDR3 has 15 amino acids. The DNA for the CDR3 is TGTGCCAGCAGCTTAGGGCAGGGGGCACGAGAGACCCAGTACTTC. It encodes CASSLGQGARETQYF.

The CDR3 coding sequence is TGTGCCAGCTCACCAGGACAGGGGGCAGCTGGAAACACCATATATTTT. The encoded protein is CASSPGQGAAGNTIYF. The V and J genes are TRBV18 and TRBJ1-3; TRBD1 matches at 11 bases. CDR3 size: 16 residues. The ends lost 2 bases at V and 2 bases at J; junction bases unmatched: 2. Germline CDR1 is KGHSH and CDR2 is LQKENI.

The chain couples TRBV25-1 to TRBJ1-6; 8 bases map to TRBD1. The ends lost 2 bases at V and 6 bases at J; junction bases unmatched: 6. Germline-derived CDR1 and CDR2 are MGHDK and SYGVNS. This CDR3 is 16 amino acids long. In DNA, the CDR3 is TGTGCCAGCAGTGAACAGGGGGCTCTTGCTAATTCACCCCTCCACTTT. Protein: CASSEQGALANSPLHF.

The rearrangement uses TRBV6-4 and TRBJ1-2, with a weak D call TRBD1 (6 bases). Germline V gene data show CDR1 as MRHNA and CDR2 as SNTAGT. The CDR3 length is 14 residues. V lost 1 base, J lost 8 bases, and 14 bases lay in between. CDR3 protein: CASSDYPQGWGYTF. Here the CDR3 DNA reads TGTGCCAGCAGTGACTACCCTCAGGGGTGGGGCTACACCTTC.

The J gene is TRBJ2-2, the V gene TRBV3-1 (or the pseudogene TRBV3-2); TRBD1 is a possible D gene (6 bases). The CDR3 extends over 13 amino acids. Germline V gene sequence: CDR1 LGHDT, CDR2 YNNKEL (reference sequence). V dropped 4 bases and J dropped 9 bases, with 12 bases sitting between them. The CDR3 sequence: CASSPEDRRELFF. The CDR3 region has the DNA TGTGCCAGCAGCCCTGAGGACAGACGGGAGCTGTTTTTT.

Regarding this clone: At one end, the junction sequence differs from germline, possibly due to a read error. The CDR3 here is CASSPAGANEKLFF. DNA for the CDR3: TGTGCTAGCAGCCCAGCGGGGGCGAACGAAAAACTGTTTTTT. The V and J genes are TRBV7-7 and TRBJ1-4; D possibly corresponds to TRBD1 (6 bases). Germline V gives CDR1 SSHAT, CDR2 FNYEAQ (reference sequence). The CDR3 has 14 amino acids.

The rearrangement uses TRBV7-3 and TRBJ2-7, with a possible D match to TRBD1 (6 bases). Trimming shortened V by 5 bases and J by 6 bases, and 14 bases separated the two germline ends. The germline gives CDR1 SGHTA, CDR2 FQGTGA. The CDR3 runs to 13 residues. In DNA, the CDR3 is TGTGCCAGCAGCCCCTCCCAGGGGTCCGAGCAGTACTTC. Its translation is CASSPSQGSEQYF.

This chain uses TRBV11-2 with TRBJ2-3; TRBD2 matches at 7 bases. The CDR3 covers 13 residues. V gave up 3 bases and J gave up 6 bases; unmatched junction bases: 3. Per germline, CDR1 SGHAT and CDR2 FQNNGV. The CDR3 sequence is CASSFAGVDTQYF. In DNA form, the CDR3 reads TGTGCCAGCAGCTTTGCGGGAGTGGATACGCAGTATTTT.

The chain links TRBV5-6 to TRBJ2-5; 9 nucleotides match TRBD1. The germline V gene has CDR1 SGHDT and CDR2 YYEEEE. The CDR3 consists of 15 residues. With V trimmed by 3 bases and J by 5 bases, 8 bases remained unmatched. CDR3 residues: CASSYGTGSLETQYF. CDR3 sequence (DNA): TGTGCCAGCAGCTACGGGACAGGGAGTTTGGAGACCCAGTACTTC.

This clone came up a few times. The CDR3 protein is CASSTEGGGNQPQHF. DNA for the CDR3: TGTGCCAGTAGTACCGAGGGCGGGGGCAATCAGCCCCAGCATTTT. The J gene is TRBJ1-5, the V gene TRBV19, with D uncertain. CDR1 is LNHDA and CDR2 is SQIVND in the germline V gene (reference sequence). V was clipped by 4 bases and J by 2 bases, with 12 bases between them. This CDR3 has 15 amino acids.

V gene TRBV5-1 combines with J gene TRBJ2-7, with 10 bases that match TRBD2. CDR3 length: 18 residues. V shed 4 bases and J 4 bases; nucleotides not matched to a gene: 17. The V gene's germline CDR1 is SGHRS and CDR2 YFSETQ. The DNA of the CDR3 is TGCGCCAGCAGCCCCGCACCTAGCGGGAGAGGCAGGGGTTACGAGCAGTACTTC. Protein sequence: CASSPAPSGRGRGYEQYF.

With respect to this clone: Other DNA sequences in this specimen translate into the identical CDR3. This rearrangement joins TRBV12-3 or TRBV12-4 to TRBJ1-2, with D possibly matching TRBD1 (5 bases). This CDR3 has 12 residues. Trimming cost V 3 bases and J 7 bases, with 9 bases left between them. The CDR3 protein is CASSLGGGGYTF. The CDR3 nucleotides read TGTGCCAGCAGTTTGGGGGGAGGTGGCTACACCTTC.

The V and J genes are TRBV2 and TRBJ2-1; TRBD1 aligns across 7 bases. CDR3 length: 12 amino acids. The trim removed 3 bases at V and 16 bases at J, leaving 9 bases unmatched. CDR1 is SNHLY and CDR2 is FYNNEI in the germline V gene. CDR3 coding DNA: TGTGCCAGCAGTGACCGGGACAGAACGCACTTCTTC. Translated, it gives CASSDRDRTHFF.

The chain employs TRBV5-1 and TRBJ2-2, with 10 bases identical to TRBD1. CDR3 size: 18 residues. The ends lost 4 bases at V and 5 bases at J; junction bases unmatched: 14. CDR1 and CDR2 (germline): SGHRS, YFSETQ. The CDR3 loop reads CASSTGGDRGPGTGELFF. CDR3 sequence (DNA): TGCGCCAGCAGCACTGGGGGAGACAGGGGGCCTGGTACCGGGGAGCTGTTTTTT.

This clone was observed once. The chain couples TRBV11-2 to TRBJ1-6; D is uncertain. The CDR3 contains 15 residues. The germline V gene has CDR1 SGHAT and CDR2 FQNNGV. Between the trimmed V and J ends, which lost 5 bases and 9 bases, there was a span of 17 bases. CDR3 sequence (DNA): TGTGCCAGCAGCCCCGCGGGGAAATTGGTTTCACCCCTCCACTTT. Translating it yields CASSPAGKLVSPLHF.

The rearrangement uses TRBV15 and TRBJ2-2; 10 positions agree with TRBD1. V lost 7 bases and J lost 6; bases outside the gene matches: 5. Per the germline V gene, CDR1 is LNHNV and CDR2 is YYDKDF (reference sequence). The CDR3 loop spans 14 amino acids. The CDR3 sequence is CATKGTGVPGELFF. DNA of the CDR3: TGTGCCACCAAAGGGACAGGGGTCCCCGGGGAGCTGTTTTTT.